This TCR beta chain was sequenced during a study of human T cells and chemical hapten exposure. Study background: Patients had diphenylcyclopropenone applied to the scalp weekly throughout the roughly 22-week study. General study points: The number of TCRs over 1 in 1000 frequency stayed unchanged after DPC. Relative to control repertoires, expanded TCRs gave rise to significantly more large CDR3 similarity clusters. There was a positive correlation between PT1 expanded TCR counts and patch test score.

With 0 bases clipped from V and 4 bases from J, the junction kept 5 bases outside the gene matches. The length of the CDR3 is 15 residues. CDR1 is MGHRA and CDR2 is YSYEKL in the germline V gene. TCRdb recomputed calls from the RACE reads with MiXCR, one row per CDR3 protein. The sample carries approximately 110,000 distinct CDR3 sequences, nearly 35% recorded once. The time point: patch test 3, about 24 weeks after DPC sensitization. The treatment here: therapeutic diphenylcyclopropenone sensitization with weekly scalp DPC. Remarks on this clonotype: The antigen is not known.

The specimen comprised whole blood, sampled in connection with sensitization to the hapten diphenylcyclopropenone (DPC). This chain joins TRBV4-1 and TRBJ1-2, with 7 bases that match TRBD1. The source of this sequence is a man between 40 and 49 years old with alopecia areata. Some clones in this sample may be carry-over from other donors' samples. The CDR3 spells CASSQDGTALYGYTF. The CDR3 region has the DNA TGCGCCAGCAGCCAAGACGGGACAGCACTCTATGGCTACACCTTC.